The T cell receptor beta chain under discussion was sequenced for a study of blood T cells in healthy people across ages. Investigators took roughly 9.5 milliliters of peripheral blood from every donor. Alongside a J-beta primer mix, a sample-barcoded 5' primer served in a second PCR lasting roughly 6 to 12 cycles. TCRdb ran MiXCR on the 5' RACE reads and lists one entry per CDR3 protein. The profile shows approximately 770,000 distinct CDR3 sequences, roughly 60% of them singletons. CDR1 is SGHRS, CDR2 YFSETQ, per germline. This CDR3 has 15 residues. Trimming cost V 3 bases and J 1 base, with 13 bases left between them.

The sequence came from a man younger than 40 in good health. This sequence joins TRBV5-1 and TRBJ2-5; TRBD2 is a possible D gene (5 bases). The sample consisted of blood. CDR3 nucleotide sequence: TGCGCCAGCAGCTCCGGACTCTCACCCCAAGAGACCCAGTACTTC. This translates into CASSSGLSPQETQYF.